Presented here are 12 T cell receptor beta chains from one specimen sequenced in a study of T cell repertoires in cytomegalovirus infection. What these receptors recognize is not known. TCRdb re-called the reads through MiXCR, storing one row per CDR3 protein. The sample contains under 150,000 distinct CDR3 sequences, 30% of which appear only once. This material consisted of CD8+ T cells from cultured PBMCs, taken from culture after CMV antigen stimulation. The origin of the receptors is a human donor in good health (CMV status not recorded). Some clones in this sample may be carry-over from other donors' samples.

This rearrangement joins TRBV7-6 to TRBJ1-1, with unresolved D. Per germline, CDR1 SGHVS and CDR2 FNYEAQ. Trimming took 8 bases from V and 6 from J, leaving 16 bases between them. The CDR3 has 13 amino acids. The CDR3 region is CASGDGVRPEAFF. The DNA for the CDR3 is TGTGCCAGCGGCGACGGGGTTCGTCCTGAAGCTTTCTTT.

The V call is TRBV28, the J call TRBJ2-4; TRBD1 might be the D (5 bases). This CDR3 spans 16 amino acids. V was pared by 3 bases and J by 3 bases, with 15 bases between. Germline V lookup: CDR1 MDHEN, CDR2 SYDVKM. This CDR3 reads CASSFFSQGDKNIQYF. CDR3 sequence (DNA): TGTGCCAGCAGTTTCTTCTCCCAAGGGGACAAAAACATTCAGTACTTC.

This chain connects TRBV11-2 to TRBJ2-7; possibly TRBD2 for D (5 bases). Germline loops: CDR1 SGHAT, CDR2 FQNNGV. This CDR3 spans 14 amino acids. Trimming removed 1 base at V and 1 base at J, with 8 bases between. The CDR3 protein is CASSLAGISYEQYF. The CDR3 coding sequence is TGTGCCAGCAGCTTAGCCGGGATTTCCTACGAGCAGTACTTC.

This clonotype has a handful of counts. The genes are TRBV4-2 and TRBJ2-2; 11 bases agree with TRBD2. The CDR3 has 18 amino acids. Germline CDR1 and CDR2: LGHNA and YNFKEQ. Germline trimming cut 2 bases from V and 7 bases from J; bases unmatched to any gene: 12. CDR3 in DNA: TGTGCCAGCAGCCAAAACCCTTATAGCGGGGGGGCCGACGGGGAGCTGTTTTTT. Protein: CASSQNPYSGGADGELFF.

In its sample, this clonotype was seen a few times. The chain joins TRBV6-6 to TRBJ2-1; D may match TRBD1 or TRBD2 (5 bases each). This CDR3 has 14 residues. Trimming cost V 0 bases and J 8 bases, with 11 bases left between them. The germline V gene encodes CDR1 MNHNY and CDR2 SVGAGI (reference sequence). DNA for the CDR3: TGTGCCAGCAGTTACTCGAGGGGTTCGGATGAGCAGTTCTTC. Its protein product is CASSYSRGSDEQFF.

This clonotype was seen many times. J is TRBJ2-2 and V is TRBV18, with D possibly TRBD2 on 5 matching bases. V lost 3 bases and J 1 base, leaving 12 bases between the germline ends. Germline V gives CDR1 KGHSH, CDR2 LQKENI. CDR3 length: 16 residues. This CDR3 reads CASSPQRRGNTGELFF. The CDR3 DNA sequence: TGTGCCAGCTCACCTCAGCGTCGGGGGAACACCGGGGAGCTGTTTTTT.

Only a few counts were recorded for this clonotype. The chain carries TRBV7-9 and TRBJ2-4, with a tentative D call TRBD2 (7 bases). V was shortened by 5 bases and J by 2 bases, with 25 bases between the two germline ends. This CDR3 spans 19 amino acids. Germline loops: CDR1 SEHNR, CDR2 FQNEAQ (reference sequence). The CDR3 DNA is TGTGCCAGCAGCGGGCTCAGGGGCCCCGGGGGGCACCCCAAAAACATTCAGTACTTC. Translating it yields CASSGLRGPGGHPKNIQYF.

This clonotype was observed many times. V usage is TRBV11-3 and J usage is TRBJ2-7, with 7 bases lining up with TRBD1. After removal of 4 bases from V and 0 bases from J, the junction contained 3 bases not matched to a gene. Germline V gene data show CDR1 as SGHNT and CDR2 as YENEEA. This CDR3 comprises 14 residues. The CDR3 is CASSYSGGSYEQYF. DNA of the CDR3: TGTGCCAGCAGCTACTCAGGGGGCTCCTACGAGCAGTACTTC.

This chain joins TRBV2 and TRBJ2-7; no clear D gene. Trimming shortened V by 7 bases and J by 2 bases, and 9 bases separated the two germline ends. In germline, CDR1 is SNHLY, CDR2 FYNNEI. The CDR3 contains 12 residues. CDR3 coding DNA: TGTGCCAGCAAAGACAAGCCCTACGAGCAGTACTTC. The encoded protein is CASKDKPYEQYF.

The chain combines TRBV25-1 with TRBJ2-7; maybe TRBD2 (6 bases). The CDR3 covers 14 residues. The V gene's germline CDR1 is MGHDK and CDR2 SYGVNS. Deletions cut 3 bases from V and 4 bases from J, with 13 bases between. The CDR3 protein is CASSDHTGGYEQYF. As DNA, the CDR3 is TGTGCCAGCAGTGACCATACCGGGGGATACGAGCAGTACTTC.

This clonotype was counted between two and nine times. The rearrangement joins TRBV25-1 to TRBJ2-3; D unclear. The V gene lost 0 bases and the J gene lost 2 bases, with 15 bases spanning the gap. The germline CDR1 and CDR2 sequences are MGHDK and SYGVNS. There are 17 residues in the CDR3. CDR3 residues: CASSEYFRESHTDTQYF. The CDR3 DNA follows: TGTGCCAGCAGTGAATATTTTAGGGAATCACACACAGATACGCAGTATTTT.

This clonotype was seen a single time. The gene calls are TRBV9 and TRBJ2-1; a weak D match, TRBD1 (5 bases). Looked up from germline, CDR1 is SGDLS and CDR2 is YYNGEE. This CDR3 is 16 amino acids long. Trimming removed 4 bases from V and 0 bases from J, with 14 bases in between. The DNA of the CDR3 is TGTGCCAGCAGCTCAGACAGCGCTGGCTCCTACAATGAGCAGTTCTTC. This gives the protein CASSSDSAGSYNEQFF. Full variable domain (rest looked up from reference TRBV9 and TRBJ2-1): DSGVTQTPKHLITATGQRVTLRCSPRSGDLSVYWYQQSLDQGLQFLIQYYNGEERAKGNILERFSAQQFPDLHSELNLSSLELGDSALYFCASSSDSAGSYNEQFFGPGTRLTVL.